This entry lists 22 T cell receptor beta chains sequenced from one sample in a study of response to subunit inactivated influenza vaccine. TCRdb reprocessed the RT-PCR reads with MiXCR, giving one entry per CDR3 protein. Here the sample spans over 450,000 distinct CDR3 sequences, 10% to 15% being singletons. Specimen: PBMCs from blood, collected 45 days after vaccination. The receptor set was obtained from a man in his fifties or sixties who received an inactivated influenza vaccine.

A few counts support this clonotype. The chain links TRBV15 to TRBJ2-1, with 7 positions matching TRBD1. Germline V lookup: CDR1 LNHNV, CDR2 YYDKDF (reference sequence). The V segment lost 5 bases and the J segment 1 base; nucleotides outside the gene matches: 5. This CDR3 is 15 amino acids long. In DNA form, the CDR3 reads TGTGCCACCAGCGTTCAGGGGGTTTCCTACAATGAGCAGTTCTTC. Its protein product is CATSVQGVSYNEQFF.

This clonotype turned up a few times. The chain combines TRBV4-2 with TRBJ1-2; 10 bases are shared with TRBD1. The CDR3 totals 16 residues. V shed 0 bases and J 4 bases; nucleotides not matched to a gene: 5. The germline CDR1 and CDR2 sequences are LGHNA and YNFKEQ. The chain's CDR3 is CASSQEGQGFRYGYTF. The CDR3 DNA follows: TGTGCCAGCAGCCAAGAGGGACAGGGGTTTCGCTATGGCTACACCTTC.

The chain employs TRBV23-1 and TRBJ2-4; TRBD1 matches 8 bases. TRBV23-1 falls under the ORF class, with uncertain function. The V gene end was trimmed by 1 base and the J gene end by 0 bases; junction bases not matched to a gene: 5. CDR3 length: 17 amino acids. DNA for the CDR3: TGCGCCAGCAGTCAATATGGGACAGGCTTAGCCAAAAACATTCAGTACTTC. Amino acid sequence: CASSQYGTGLAKNIQYF.

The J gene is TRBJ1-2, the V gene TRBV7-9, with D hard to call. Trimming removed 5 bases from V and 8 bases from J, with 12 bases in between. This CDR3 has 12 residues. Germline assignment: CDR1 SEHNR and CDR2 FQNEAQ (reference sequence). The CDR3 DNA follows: TGTGCCAGCAGCCGTCTAAGTAGGGGCTACACCTTC. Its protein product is CASSRLSRGYTF.

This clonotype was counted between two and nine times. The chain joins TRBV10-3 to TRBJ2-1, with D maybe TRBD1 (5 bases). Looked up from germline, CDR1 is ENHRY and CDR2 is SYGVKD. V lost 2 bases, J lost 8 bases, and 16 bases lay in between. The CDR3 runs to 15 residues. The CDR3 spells CAISEDTPRGDEQFF. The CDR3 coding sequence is TGTGCCATCAGTGAGGACACTCCTAGGGGCGATGAGCAGTTCTTC.

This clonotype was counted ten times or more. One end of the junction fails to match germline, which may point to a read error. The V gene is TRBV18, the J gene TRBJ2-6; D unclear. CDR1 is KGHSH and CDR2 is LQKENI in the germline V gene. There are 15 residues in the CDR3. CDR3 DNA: TGCGCCAGCAGCCCCCCTTCCAGTGGGGCCAACGTCCTGACTTTC. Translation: CASSPPSSGANVLTF.

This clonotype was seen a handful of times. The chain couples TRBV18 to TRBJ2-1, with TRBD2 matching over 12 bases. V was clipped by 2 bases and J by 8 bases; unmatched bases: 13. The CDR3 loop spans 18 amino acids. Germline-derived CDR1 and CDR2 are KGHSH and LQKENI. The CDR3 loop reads CASSPFGTSGYTSDEQFF. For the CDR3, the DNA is TGTGCCAGCTCACCATTCGGGACTAGCGGGTATACTTCGGATGAGCAGTTCTTC.

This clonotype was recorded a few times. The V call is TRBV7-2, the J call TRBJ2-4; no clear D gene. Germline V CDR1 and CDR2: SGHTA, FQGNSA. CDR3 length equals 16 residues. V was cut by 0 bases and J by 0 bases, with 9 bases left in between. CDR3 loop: CASSLAVTLAKNIQYF. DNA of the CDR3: TGTGCCAGCAGCTTAGCGGTGACGCTAGCCAAAAACATTCAGTACTTC.

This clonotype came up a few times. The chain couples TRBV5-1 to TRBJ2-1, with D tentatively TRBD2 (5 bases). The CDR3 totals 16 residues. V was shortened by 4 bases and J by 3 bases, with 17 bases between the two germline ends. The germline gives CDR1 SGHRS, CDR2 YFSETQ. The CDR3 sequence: CASSPLMGRSYNEQFF. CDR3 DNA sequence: TGCGCCAGCAGCCCCCTTATGGGGAGAAGCTACAATGAGCAGTTCTTC. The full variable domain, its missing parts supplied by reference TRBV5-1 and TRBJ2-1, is KAGVTQTPRYLIKTRGQQVTLSCSPISGHRSVSWYQQTPGQGLQFLFEYFSETQRNKGNFPGRFSGRQFSNSRSEMNVSTLELGDSALYLCASSPLMGRSYNEQFFGPGTRLTVL.

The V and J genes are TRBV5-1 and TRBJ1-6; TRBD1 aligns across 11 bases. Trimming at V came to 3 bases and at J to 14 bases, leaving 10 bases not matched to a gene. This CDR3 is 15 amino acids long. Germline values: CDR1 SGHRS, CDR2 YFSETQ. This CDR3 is CASSSSPGTGGSLHF. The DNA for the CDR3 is TGCGCCAGCAGCTCTAGTCCCGGGACAGGGGGGTCCCTCCACTTT.

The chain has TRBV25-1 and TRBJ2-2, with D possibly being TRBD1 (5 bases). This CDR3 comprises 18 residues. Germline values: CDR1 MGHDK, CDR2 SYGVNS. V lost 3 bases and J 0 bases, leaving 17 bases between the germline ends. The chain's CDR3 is CASSESRQPGTNTGELFF. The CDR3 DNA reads TGTGCCAGCAGTGAGTCGCGGCAGCCAGGGACGAACACCGGGGAGCTGTTTTTT.

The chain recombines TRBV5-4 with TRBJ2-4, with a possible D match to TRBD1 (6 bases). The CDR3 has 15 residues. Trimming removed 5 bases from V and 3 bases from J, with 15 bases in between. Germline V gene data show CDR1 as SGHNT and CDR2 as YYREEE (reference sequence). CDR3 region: CASSPQGQDKNIQYF. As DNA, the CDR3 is TGTGCCAGCAGTCCTCAGGGGCAAGACAAAAACATTCAGTACTTC. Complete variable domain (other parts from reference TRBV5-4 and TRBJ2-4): ETGVTQSPTHLIKTRGQQVTLRCSSQSGHNTVSWYQQALGQGPQFIFQYYREEENGRGNFPPRFSGLQFPNYSSELNVNALELDDSALYLCASSPQGQDKNIQYFGAGTRLSVL.

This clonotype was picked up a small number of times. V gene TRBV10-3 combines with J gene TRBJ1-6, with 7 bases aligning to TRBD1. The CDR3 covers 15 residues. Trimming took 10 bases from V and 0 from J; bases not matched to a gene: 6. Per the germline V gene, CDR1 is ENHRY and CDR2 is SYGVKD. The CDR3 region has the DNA TGTGCCACCACAGACAGGGACTCCTATAATTCACCCCTCCACTTT. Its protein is CATTDRDSYNSPLHF.

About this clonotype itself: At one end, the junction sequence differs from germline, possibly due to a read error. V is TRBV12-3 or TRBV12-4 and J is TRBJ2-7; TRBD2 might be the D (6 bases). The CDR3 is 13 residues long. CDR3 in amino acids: CVSSLREAGEQYF. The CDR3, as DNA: TGTGTCAGCAGTTTGAGGGAGGCCGGCGAGCAGTACTTC.

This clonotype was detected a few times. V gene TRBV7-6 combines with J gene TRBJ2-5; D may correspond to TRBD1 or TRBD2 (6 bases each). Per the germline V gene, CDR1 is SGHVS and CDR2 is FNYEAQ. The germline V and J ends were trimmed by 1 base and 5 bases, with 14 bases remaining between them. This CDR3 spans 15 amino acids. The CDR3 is CASSLGPGAFETQYF. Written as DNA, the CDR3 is TGTGCCAGCAGCTTAGGGCCGGGGGCCTTTGAGACCCAGTACTTC. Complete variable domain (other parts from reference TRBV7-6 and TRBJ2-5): GAGVSQSPRYKVTKRGQDVALRCDPISGHVSLYWYRQALGQGPEFLTYFNYEAQQDKSGLPNDRFSAERPEGSISTLTIQRTEQRDSAMYRCASSLGPGAFETQYFGPGTRLLVL.

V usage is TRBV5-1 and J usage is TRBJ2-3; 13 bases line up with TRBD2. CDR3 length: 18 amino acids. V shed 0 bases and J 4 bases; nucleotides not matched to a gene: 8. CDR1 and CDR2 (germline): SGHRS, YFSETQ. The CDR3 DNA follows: TGCGCCAGCAGCTTGGGGACTAGCGGGGGCCAAGCTGCAGATACGCAGTATTTT. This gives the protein CASSLGTSGGQAADTQYF.

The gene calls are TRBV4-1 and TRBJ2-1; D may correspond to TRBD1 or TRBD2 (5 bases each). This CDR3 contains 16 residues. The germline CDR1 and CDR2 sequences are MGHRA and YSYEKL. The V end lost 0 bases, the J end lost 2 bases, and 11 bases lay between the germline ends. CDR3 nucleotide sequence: TGCGCCAGCAGCCAAGATGCCCCGGGACCCTACAATGAGCAGTTCTTC. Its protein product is CASSQDAPGPYNEQFF.

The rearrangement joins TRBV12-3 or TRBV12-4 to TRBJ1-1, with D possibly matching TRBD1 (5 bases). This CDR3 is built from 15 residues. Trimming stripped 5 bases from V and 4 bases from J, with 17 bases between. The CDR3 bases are TGTGCCAGCAGTCCGGGTGTGGGGCGCAGCACTGAAGCTTTCTTT. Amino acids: CASSPGVGRSTEAFF.

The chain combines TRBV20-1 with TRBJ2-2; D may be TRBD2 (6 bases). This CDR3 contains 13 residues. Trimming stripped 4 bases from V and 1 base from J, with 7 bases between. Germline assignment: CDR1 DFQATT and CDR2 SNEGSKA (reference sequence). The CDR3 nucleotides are TGCAGTGCTATGGGGGGGAACACCGGGGAGCTGTTTTTT. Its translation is CSAMGGNTGELFF.

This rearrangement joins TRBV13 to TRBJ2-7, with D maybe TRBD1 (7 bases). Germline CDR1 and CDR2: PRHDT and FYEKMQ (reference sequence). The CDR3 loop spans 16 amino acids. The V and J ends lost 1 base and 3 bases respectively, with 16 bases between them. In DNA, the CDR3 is TGTGCCAGCAGCTTAGATATTCGACAGGGAGGCTACGAGCAGTACTTC. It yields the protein CASSLDIRQGGYEQYF.

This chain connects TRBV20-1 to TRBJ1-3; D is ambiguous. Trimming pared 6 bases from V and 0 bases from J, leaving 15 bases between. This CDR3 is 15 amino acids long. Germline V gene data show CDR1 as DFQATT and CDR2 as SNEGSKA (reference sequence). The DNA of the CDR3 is TGCAGTGCCAGACAACCTGATGACTCTGGAAACACCATATATTTT. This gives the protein CSARQPDDSGNTIYF.

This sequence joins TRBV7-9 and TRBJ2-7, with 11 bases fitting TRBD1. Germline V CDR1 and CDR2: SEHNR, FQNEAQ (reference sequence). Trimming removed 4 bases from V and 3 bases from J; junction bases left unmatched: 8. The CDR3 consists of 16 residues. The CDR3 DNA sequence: TGTGCCAGCAGCTCTTGGACAGGGGGCGGTAACTACGAGCAGTACTTC. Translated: CASSSWTGGGNYEQYF. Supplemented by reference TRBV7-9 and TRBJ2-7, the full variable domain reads DTGVSQNPRHKITKRGQNVTFRCDPISEHNRLYWYRQTLGQGPEFLTYFQNEAQLEKSRLLSDRFSAERPKGSFSTLEIQRTEQGDSAMYLCASSSWTGGGNYEQYFGPGTRLTVT.